This T cell receptor beta chain was obtained from a study of cytomegalovirus exposure and HLA in healthy donors. Vbeta (60) and Jbeta (13) primers were used in the PCR. Measured with immunoSEQ multiplex PCR; TCRdb has only the in-frame clones, and not every one. The sample includes some 220,000 clones, around 84% seen only once; the top ten take 0.2% to 0.25%. Findings of the study overall: Researchers reported that a few CMV-associated chains were confirmed in vitro as CMV antigen-specific. As immune exposure information, only CMV serostatus was available.

As concerns this clone: Its antigen is still unknown.

The J segment lost 6 bases and the V segment lost 5 bases, leaving 9 bases of the junction unmatched. Per the germline V gene, CDR1 is SGHVS and CDR2 is FQNEAQ. This CDR3 has 15 amino acids. The chain joins TRBV7-8 to TRBJ2-1, with TRBD2 matching over 8 bases. The TCR was taken from a girl under 10 years old in good health and CMV-seronegative. Material: PBMCs. The DNA for the CDR3 is TGTGCCAGCAGCCGGACCGGGACTAGGGGCAATGAGCAGTTCTTC. Encoded protein: CASSRTGTRGNEQFF.